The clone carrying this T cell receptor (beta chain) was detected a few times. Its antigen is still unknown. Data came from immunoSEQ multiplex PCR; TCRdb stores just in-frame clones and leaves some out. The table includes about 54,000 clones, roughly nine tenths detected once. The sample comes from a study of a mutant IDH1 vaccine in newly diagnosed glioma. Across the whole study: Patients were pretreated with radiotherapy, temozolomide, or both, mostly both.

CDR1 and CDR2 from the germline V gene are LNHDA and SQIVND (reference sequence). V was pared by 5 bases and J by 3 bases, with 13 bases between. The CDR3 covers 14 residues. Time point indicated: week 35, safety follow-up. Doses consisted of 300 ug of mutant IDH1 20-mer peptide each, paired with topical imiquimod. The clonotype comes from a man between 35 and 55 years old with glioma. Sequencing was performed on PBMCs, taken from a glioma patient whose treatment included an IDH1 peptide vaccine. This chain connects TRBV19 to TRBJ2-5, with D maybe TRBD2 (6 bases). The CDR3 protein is CASSVGTAKETQYF. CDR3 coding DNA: TGTGCCAGTAGTGTCGGGACTGCTAAAGAGACCCAGTACTTC. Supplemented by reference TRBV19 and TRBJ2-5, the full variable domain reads DGGITQSPKYLFRKEGQNVTLSCEQNLNHDAMYWYRQDPGQGLRLIYYSQIVNDFQKGDIAEGYSVSREKKESFPLTVTSAQKNPTAFYLCASSVGTAKETQYFGPGTRLLVL.